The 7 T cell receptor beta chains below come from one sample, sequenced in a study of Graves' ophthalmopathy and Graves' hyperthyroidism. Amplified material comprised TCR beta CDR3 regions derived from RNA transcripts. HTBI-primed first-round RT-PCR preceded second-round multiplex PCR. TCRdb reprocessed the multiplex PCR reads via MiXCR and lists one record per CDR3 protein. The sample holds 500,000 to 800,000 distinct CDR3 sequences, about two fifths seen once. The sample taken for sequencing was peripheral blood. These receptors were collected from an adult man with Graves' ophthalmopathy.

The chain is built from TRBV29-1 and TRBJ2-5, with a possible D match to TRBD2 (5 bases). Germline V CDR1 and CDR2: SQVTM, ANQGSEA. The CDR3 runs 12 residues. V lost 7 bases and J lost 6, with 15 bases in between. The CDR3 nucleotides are TGCAGCGCAGAAGTGTGGGAGCAGACCCAGTACTTC. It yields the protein CSAEVWEQTQYF.

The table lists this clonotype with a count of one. The CDR3: CSVAGTSLNQPQHF. In nucleotides, the CDR3 is TGCAGCGTTGCCGGGACTTCCCTCAATCAGCCCCAGCATTTT. The chain is built from TRBV29-1 and TRBJ1-5; tentative D call: TRBD1 (5 bases). The V end was cut by 4 bases, the J end by 3 bases, with 13 bases between. Germline V gives CDR1 SQVTM, CDR2 ANQGSEA. CDR3 length: 14 residues. The variable domain in full, completed from reference TRBV29-1 and TRBJ1-5, reads SAVISQKPSRDICQRGTSLTIQCQVDSQVTMMFWYRQQPGQSLTLIATANQGSEATYESGFVIDKFPISRPNLTFSTLTVSNMSPEDSSIYLCSVAGTSLNQPQHFGDGTRLSIL.

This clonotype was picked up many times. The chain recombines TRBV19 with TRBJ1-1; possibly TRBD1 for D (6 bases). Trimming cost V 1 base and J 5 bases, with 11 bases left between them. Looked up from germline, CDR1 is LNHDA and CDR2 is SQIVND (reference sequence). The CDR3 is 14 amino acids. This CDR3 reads CASSIVHRETEAFF. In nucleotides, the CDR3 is TGTGCCAGTAGTATAGTACACAGGGAAACTGAAGCTTTCTTT.

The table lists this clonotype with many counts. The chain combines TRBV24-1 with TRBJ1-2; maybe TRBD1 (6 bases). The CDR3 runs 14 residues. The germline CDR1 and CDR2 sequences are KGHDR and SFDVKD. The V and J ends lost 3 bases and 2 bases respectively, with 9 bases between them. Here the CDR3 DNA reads TGTGCCACCAGTGATCGGGACAAGAACTATGGCTACACCTTC. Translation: CATSDRDKNYGYTF.

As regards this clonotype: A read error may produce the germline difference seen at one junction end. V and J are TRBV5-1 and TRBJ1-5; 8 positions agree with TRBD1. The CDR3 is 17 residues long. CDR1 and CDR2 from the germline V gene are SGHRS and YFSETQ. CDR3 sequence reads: CASSPTSGTGGNQPQHF. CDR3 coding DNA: TGTGCCAGCAGCCCGACTTCTGGGACAGGAGGCAATCAGCCCCAGCATTTT.

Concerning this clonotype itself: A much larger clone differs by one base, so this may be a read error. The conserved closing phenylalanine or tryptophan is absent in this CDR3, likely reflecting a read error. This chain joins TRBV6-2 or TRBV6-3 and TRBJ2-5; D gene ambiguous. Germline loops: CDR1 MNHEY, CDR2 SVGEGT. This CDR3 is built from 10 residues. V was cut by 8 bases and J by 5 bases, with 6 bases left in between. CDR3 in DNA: TGTGCCAGCGGGGATGAGACCCAGTACGTC. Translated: CASGDETQYV.

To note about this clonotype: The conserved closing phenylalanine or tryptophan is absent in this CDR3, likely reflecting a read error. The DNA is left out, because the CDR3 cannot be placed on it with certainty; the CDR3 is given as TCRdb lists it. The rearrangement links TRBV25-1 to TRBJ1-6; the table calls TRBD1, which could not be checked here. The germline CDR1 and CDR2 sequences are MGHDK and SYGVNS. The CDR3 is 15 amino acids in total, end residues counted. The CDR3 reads CATSDPVGGHKNQSS.